The sequence of this T cell receptor beta chain was determined in a study of control samples from healthy donors and cancer patients. The CDR3 runs 16 residues. CDR1 is SGHRS, CDR2 YFSETQ, per germline. Trimming pared 3 bases from V and 4 bases from J, leaving 16 bases between. TCRdb's table, derived via immunoSEQ multiplex PCR, lists solely in-frame clones and lacks some. The sample holds roughly 400,000 clones, around 90% seen once. This chain uses TRBV5-1 with TRBJ2-2; a weak D match, TRBD1 (5 bases). The TCR was taken from a man in his forties or fifties with head and neck cancer. The sequenced sample was PBMCs. The CDR3 here is CASSSLAGNPTGELFF. DNA of the CDR3: TGCGCCAGCAGCTCTTTGGCAGGGAATCCCACCGGGGAGCTGTTTTTT.